This is a list of T cell receptor beta chains from one sample in a study of blood T cell repertoires in COVID-19. The assay was immunoSEQ multiplex PCR, and TCRdb's table has in-frame clones only and misses some. The top ten hold about 1.6% of the sample, which has approximately 140,000 clones, roughly four fifths seen once. Sequencing input: peripheral blood. The origin of the receptors is a human donor in a cohort sampled during active COVID-19. CDR3s include the opening cysteine and the closing phenylalanine or tryptophan. A D gene is named only where the DNA matches it firmly. Clone size is shown for a subset of rows, as once, few, many or a class of expanded clone.

D: .
size: .
J: TRBJ1-1
V: TRBV4-3
DNA: TGCGCCAGCAGCTCCCCGGAGGGGTGGACTGAAGCTTTCTTT
CDR3: CASSSPEGWTEAFF

D: .
size: .
J: TRBJ2-7
V: TRBV6-2/TRBV6-3
DNA: TGTGCCAGCAGTTACTGGGGGGCCTACGAGCAGTACTTC
CDR3: CASSYWGAYEQYF

D: TRBD2
size: .
J: TRBJ2-3
V: TRBV7-2
DNA: TGTGCCAGCAGCTTAGCTGGGCGGGAGGATGTAGATACGCAGTATTTT
CDR3: CASSLAGREDVDTQYF

D: TRBD1
size: .
J: TRBJ1-1
V: TRBV15
DNA: TGTGCCACCAGCACCTTGGACAGGGGGCCATTGTTCGCTTTCTTT
CDR3: CATSTLDRGPLFAFF

D: .
size: .
J: TRBJ2-1
V: TRBV11-2
DNA: TGTGCCAGCAGCTTAAGTCTAGCAAACAATGAGCAGTTCTTC
CDR3: CASSLSLANNEQFF

D: .
size: .
J: TRBJ2-1
V: TRBV7-3
DNA: TGTGCCAGCAGCGTTAGCGGCACTAGAGACAATGAGCAGTTCTTC
CDR3: CASSVSGTRDNEQFF

D: TRBD1
size: .
J: TRBJ2-6
V: TRBV3-1/TRBV3-2
DNA: TGTGCCAGCAGCCGAACCGGGACAGGGGGTCCTGGGGCCAACGTCCTGACTTTC
CDR3: CASSRTGTGGPGANVLTF

D: .
size: .
J: TRBJ2-2
V: TRBV5-8
DNA: TGTGCCAGCAGCTCGCAGGTCGGGGGGCACGGCGGGGAGCTGTTTTTT
CDR3: CASSSQVGGHGGELFF

D: .
size: .
J: TRBJ2-7
V: TRBV29-1
DNA: TGCAGCGTTGGACGAGGCAACTCCTACGAGCAGTACTTC
CDR3: CSVGRGNSYEQYF

D: .
size: .
J: TRBJ2-3
V: TRBV7-2
DNA: TGTGCCAGCAGCGCCGGGACTCTAAGCACAGATACGCAGTATTTT
CDR3: CASSAGTLSTDTQYF

D: TRBD2
size: .
J: TRBJ2-7
V: TRBV6-5
DNA: TGTGCCAGCATCCGACTAGCGGGAGGCCTATACGAGCAGTACTTC
CDR3: CASIRLAGGLYEQYF

D: TRBD1
size: .
J: TRBJ2-1
V: TRBV19
DNA: TGTGCCAGTAGTACAGACAGGGACAACTACAATGAGCAGTTCTTC
CDR3: CASSTDRDNYNEQFF

D: .
size: .
J: TRBJ1-5
V: TRBV28
DNA: TGTGCCAGCTGCGTCCTTTATCAGCCCCAGCATTTT
CDR3: CASCVLYQPQHF

D: TRBD2
size: .
J: TRBJ2-2
V: TRBV10-3
DNA: TGTGCCATCGGGCTAGCGGAAAACACCGGGGAGCTGTTTTTT
CDR3: CAIGLAENTGELFF

D: TRBD1
size: .
J: TRBJ1-1
V: TRBV25-1
DNA: TGTGCCAGCAGTGGGTCCGGACAGGGACGCGCTGAAGCTTTCTTT
CDR3: CASSGSGQGRAEAFF

D: .
size: .
J: TRBJ2-3
V: TRBV6-5
DNA: TGTGCCAGCAGGGGGGGAAACACAGATACGCAGTATTTT
CDR3: CASRGGNTDTQYF

D: .
size: once
J: TRBJ2-7
V: TRBV7-8
DNA: TGTGCCAGCAGATACACGGGAGAGAGCTCCTACGAGCAGTACTTC
CDR3: CASRYTGESSYEQYF

D: .
size: .
J: TRBJ2-5
V: TRBV5-5
DNA: TGTGCCAGCAGCTTGGTTTCTGCGCTCCAAGAGACCCAGTACTTC
CDR3: CASSLVSALQETQYF